A single sample gave rise to the 20 T cell receptor beta chains below, sequenced in a study of early T cells in non-severe SARS-CoV-2 infection. Each CDR3 protein is one row after TCRdb ran MiXCR on the 5' RACE reads. The repertoire holds approximately 97,000 distinct CDR3 sequences, 11% seen once, with around 4.7% in the top ten. The starting material was whole blood, obtained at baseline. These receptors were collected from an adult who was a healthcare worker with PCR-confirmed SARS-CoV-2 infection or an uninfected control (not recorded which).

There are a few counts of this clonotype. The rearrangement uses TRBV12-5 and TRBJ2-2, with TRBD1 as a possible D gene (6 bases). V lost 6 bases and J lost 7, with 12 bases in between. The CDR3 length is 13 residues. The germline CDR1 and CDR2 sequences are LGHNT and FRNRAP. The DNA of the CDR3 is TGTGCTAGTGGCATACAGGGTATCGGGGAGCTGTTTTTT. Translated, it gives CASGIQGIGELFF.

This clonotype has just a few counts. The chain is built from TRBV29-1 and TRBJ2-7, with 7 bases fitting TRBD2. V lost 5 bases to trimming and J lost 5 bases; unmatched junction nucleotides: 3. Germline V lookup: CDR1 SQVTM, CDR2 ANQGSEA. The CDR3 contains 11 residues. CDR3 coding DNA: TGCAGCGTTCTACGGGGGGACGAGCAGTACTTC. It is translated as CSVLRGDEQYF.

The genes are TRBV2 and TRBJ2-4; D gene unclear. V was cut by 6 bases and J by 11 bases, with 11 bases left in between. The germline CDR1 and CDR2 sequences are SNHLY and FYNNEI. The CDR3 length is 11 residues. This chain's CDR3 is CASRQADVQYF. The CDR3 DNA reads as TGTGCCAGCAGGCAGGCCGACGTTCAGTACTTC.

This clonotype was recorded many times. This chain connects TRBV27 to TRBJ1-1; 7 bases match TRBD1. Trimming removed 3 bases from V and 3 bases from J; junction bases left unmatched: 7. Germline CDR1 and CDR2: MNHEY and SMNVEV (reference sequence). CDR3 length equals 15 residues. The CDR3 DNA reads as TGTGCCAGCAGTTTCAGGGGGATTCATGACACTGAAGCTTTCTTT. Amino acids: CASSFRGIHDTEAFF.

The chain is built from TRBV3-1 and TRBJ1-3; D is undetermined. The germline CDR1 and CDR2 sequences are LGHDT and YNNKEL (reference sequence). With 6 bases removed from V and 2 bases from J, the gap between germline ends came to 8 bases. There are 13 residues in the CDR3. This CDR3 reads CASSPGAGNTIYF. The CDR3 DNA reads as TGTGCCAGCAGTCCTGGGGCTGGAAACACCATATATTTT.

This clonotype was recorded a few times. The chain has TRBV15 and TRBJ2-5, with 9 bases that match TRBD2. V trimming: 0 bases; J trimming: 4 bases; junction bases outside the gene matches: 18. CDR3 length: 20 amino acids. The germline gives CDR1 LNHNV, CDR2 YYDKDF (reference sequence). The CDR3 here is CATSRDSRLAGPRSPETQYF. CDR3 nucleotide sequence: TGTGCCACCAGCAGAGATTCGCGGCTAGCGGGGCCCCGGAGTCCAGAGACCCAGTACTTC.

This chain joins TRBV20-1 and TRBJ2-3; 8 bases agree with TRBD2. Germline-derived CDR1 and CDR2 are DFQATT and SNEGSKA (reference sequence). This CDR3 contains 16 residues. Germline trimming cut 4 bases from V and 0 bases from J; bases unmatched to any gene: 9. This CDR3 reads CSAKSNGGRSTDTQYF. Written as DNA, the CDR3 is TGCAGTGCTAAGTCTAATGGCGGGAGGAGCACAGATACGCAGTATTTT.

The genes are TRBV2 and TRBJ2-7; D could derive from TRBD1 or TRBD2 (5 bases each). V lost 4 bases, J lost 2 bases, and 12 bases lay in between. Germline V gene lookup returns CDR1 SNHLY and CDR2 FYNNEI. The CDR3 is 14 amino acids. In nucleotides, the CDR3 is TGTGCCAGCAGTGGGGGGATTGGACCCTACGAGCAGTACTTC. Residues: CASSGGIGPYEQYF. The full variable domain, rest sourced from reference TRBV2 and TRBJ2-7, is EPEVTQTPSHQVTQMGQEVILRCVPISNHLYFYWYRQILGQKVEFLVSFYNNEISEKSEIFDDQFSVERPDGSNFTLKIRSTKLEDSAMYFCASSGGIGPYEQYFGPGTRLTVT.

The sample holds many counts of this clonotype. This rearrangement joins TRBV25-1 to TRBJ2-5; 9 nucleotides align to TRBD1. The CDR3 sequence is 15 residues long. Trimming took 3 bases from V and 1 from J; bases not matched to a gene: 3. Germline V gene sequence: CDR1 MGHDK, CDR2 SYGVNS. The CDR3 here is CASSDPGQGQETQYF. For the CDR3, the DNA is TGTGCCAGCAGTGATCCGGGACAGGGCCAAGAGACCCAGTACTTC.

This clonotype has a count of ten or more. CDR3 nucleotides: TGCAGCGTTGAAGATCGGCCAGGGTATGAGCAGTTCTTC. It specifies CSVEDRPGYEQFF. This rearrangement joins TRBV29-1 to TRBJ2-1, with D perhaps TRBD1 (5 bases). The V gene's germline CDR1 is SQVTM and CDR2 ANQGSEA. V lost 0 bases, J lost 8 bases, and 11 bases lay in between. The CDR3 is 13 residues long.

In its sample, this clonotype was seen a few times. The chain uses TRBV24-1 and TRBJ1-5; TRBD1 might be the D (6 bases). V was shortened by 0 bases and J by 2 bases, with 7 bases between the two germline ends. The CDR3 extends over 15 amino acids. Germline assignment: CDR1 KGHDR and CDR2 SFDVKD. This CDR3 is CATSDLKGGNQPQHF. The CDR3 nucleotides read TGTGCCACCAGTGATTTGAAGGGGGGCAATCAGCCCCAGCATTTT.

In its sample, this clonotype was seen many times. The rearrangement links TRBV29-1 to TRBJ1-1; no definite D call. The germline V gene encodes CDR1 SQVTM and CDR2 ANQGSEA. Between the trimmed V and J ends, which lost 4 bases and 1 base, there was a span of 13 bases. There are 14 residues in the CDR3. The CDR3 coding sequence is TGCAGCGTTGTACCCCACAACAAGAACACTGAAGCTTTCTTT. Protein product: CSVVPHNKNTEAFF.

This clonotype occurred a few times. This sequence joins TRBV21-1 and TRBJ2-5; TRBD1 is taken as the D call from the table, unchecked against the DNA. TRBV21-1 is a pseudogene. The CDR3 totals 14 residues. CDR3 sequence: CASSKRGGEETQYF. CDR3 sequence (DNA): TGTGCCAGCAGCAAACGGGGGGGCGAGGAGACCCAGTACTTC.

The rearrangement uses TRBV5-1 and TRBJ2-1; D is possibly TRBD1 or TRBD2 (5 bases each). V was clipped by 4 bases and J by 10 bases, with 18 bases between them. CDR3 length equals 14 residues. CDR1 is SGHRS and CDR2 is YFSETQ in the germline V gene. The CDR3, as DNA: TGCGCCAGCAGCACAACCGGGACGGCCTTCGAGCAGTTCTTC. The encoded protein is CASSTTGTAFEQFF.

This sequence joins TRBV20-1 and TRBJ2-1; TRBD2 agrees at 8 bases. With V trimmed by 0 bases and J by 2 bases, 3 bases remained unmatched. The CDR3 consists of 15 residues. CDR1 is DFQATT, CDR2 SNEGSKA, per germline (reference sequence). The CDR3 region has the DNA TGCAGTGCTAGAGATGGCGGGAGGACCTACAATGAGCAGTTCTTC. As protein: CSARDGGRTYNEQFF.

The V call is TRBV5-4, the J call TRBJ2-5, with D maybe TRBD2 (6 bases). The V gene's germline CDR1 is SGHNT and CDR2 YYREEE (reference sequence). Trimming took 4 bases from V and 2 from J, leaving 12 bases between them. The CDR3 extends over 14 amino acids. DNA for the CDR3: TGTGCCAGCAGCCCCCAGGGACTTCAAGAGACCCAGTACTTC. Translating it yields CASSPQGLQETQYF.

V is TRBV6-5 and J is TRBJ1-1, with a possible D match to TRBD1 (6 bases). Germline CDR1 and CDR2: MNHEY and SVGAGI. The length of the CDR3 is 13 residues. V lost 5 bases to trimming and J lost 8 bases, with 15 bases between them. The CDR3 coding sequence is TGTGCCAGCAGTCGCCAAAGAGGGGGGGAAGCTTTCTTT. Translated: CASSRQRGGEAFF.

The genes are TRBV29-1 and TRBJ2-7, with 13 bases fitting TRBD2. Germline V gives CDR1 SQVTM, CDR2 ANQGSEA. V gave up 6 bases and J gave up 5 bases; unmatched junction bases: 13. The CDR3 runs to 16 residues. In nucleotides, the CDR3 is TGCAGCGTCATCATCACCTGGACTAGCGGGGGAGACGAGCAGTACTTC. Its protein is CSVIITWTSGGDEQYF.

This clonotype was seen a few times. The rearrangement uses TRBV7-9 and TRBJ1-1; D gene ambiguous. The V and J ends lost 2 bases and 3 bases respectively, with 13 bases between them. Germline-derived CDR1 and CDR2 are SEHNR and FQNEAQ (reference sequence). The CDR3 consists of 15 residues. CDR3: CASSLSWTQDTEAFF. The CDR3 DNA reads as TGTGCCAGCAGCTTAAGTTGGACCCAGGACACTGAAGCTTTCTTT.

The table lists this clonotype with many counts. The chain couples TRBV12-3 or TRBV12-4 to TRBJ1-5; D may be TRBD1 (5 bases). This CDR3 region has 11 residues. The V gene lost 6 bases and the J gene lost 7 bases, with 7 bases spanning the gap. CDR3 protein: CASSRDQPQHF. As DNA, the CDR3 is TGTGCCAGCAGCCGGGACCAGCCCCAGCATTTT.